What follows are 30 T cell receptor beta chains derived from one specimen sequenced in a study of T cells in Graves' hyperthyroidism and ophthalmopathy. TCR beta CDR3 sequences were amplified from RNA transcripts. With the HTBI primer set, the TCR CDR3 went through a first round of RT-PCR. TCRdb independently ran MiXCR on the multiplex PCR reads; one entry per CDR3 protein. The data contain over 300,000 distinct CDR3 sequences, approximately 15% of them singletons. Sequences were obtained from blood. Receptors were obtained from a woman between 55 and 75 years old with Graves' hyperthyroidism.

This clonotype was picked up many times. V usage is TRBV7-8 and J usage is TRBJ1-6; D is unresolved. The V and J ends lost 3 bases and 9 bases respectively, with 9 bases between them. Germline CDR1 SGHVS, CDR2 FQNEAQ. This CDR3 is 13 amino acids long. The chain's CDR3 is CASSFGPFSPLHF. In DNA form, the CDR3 reads TGTGCCAGCAGCTTTGGGCCTTTTTCACCCCTCCACTTT.

The genes are TRBV14 and TRBJ2-1; 13 bases match TRBD2. Germline loops: CDR1 SGHDN, CDR2 FVKESK. This CDR3 comprises 16 residues. J gave up 9 bases and V 4 bases, and 9 bases lay outside the gene matches. The CDR3 here is CASSPGTSGTWGEQFF. The DNA of the CDR3 is TGTGCCAGCAGCCCCGGGACTAGCGGGACATGGGGTGAGCAGTTCTTC.

The rearrangement uses TRBV5-1 and TRBJ2-5, with D maybe TRBD2 (6 bases). This CDR3 spans 14 amino acids. V was trimmed by 2 bases and J by 1 base, leaving 9 bases between them. Germline CDR1 is SGHRS and CDR2 is YFSETQ. The DNA of the CDR3 is TGCGCCAGCAGCTTCGGGAGCACCCAAGAGACCCAGTACTTC. It translates to CASSFGSTQETQYF.

This clonotype was observed many times. The genes are TRBV5-1 and TRBJ1-2; D gene unclear. From germline, CDR1 is SGHRS and CDR2 YFSETQ. V was cut by 5 bases and J by 10 bases, with 21 bases left in between. CDR3 length: 14 amino acids. The CDR3 here is CASSAGSGLLAYTF. CDR3 DNA sequence: TGCGCCAGCAGTGCGGGGTCAGGCTTGCTCGCCTACACCTTC.

This clonotype came up a few times. The rearrangement links TRBV5-1 to TRBJ1-2; D unclear. The V and J ends lost 0 bases and 4 bases respectively, with 10 bases between them. Germline values: CDR1 SGHRS, CDR2 YFSETQ. This CDR3 has 14 amino acids. The CDR3 loop is CASSLAAEGYGYTF. CDR3 nucleotides: TGCGCCAGCAGCTTGGCCGCGGAGGGCTATGGCTACACCTTC.

This clonotype was recorded many times. The chain joins TRBV18 to TRBJ1-5, with TRBD1 as a possible D gene (6 bases). The ends were cut back, 3 bases at V and 2 bases at J, with 11 bases in the middle. The CDR3 loop spans 15 amino acids. CDR1 KGHSH and CDR2 LQKENI come from the germline V gene. CDR3 region: CASSPGTLRNQPQHF. DNA for the CDR3: TGTGCCAGCTCACCCGGGACATTGCGCAATCAGCCCCAGCATTTT.

This chain connects TRBV7-3 to TRBJ2-3; no clear D gene. This CDR3 has 13 residues. V was trimmed by 4 bases and J by 1 base, leaving 6 bases between them. Per germline, CDR1 SGHTA and CDR2 FQGTGA. As DNA, the CDR3 is TGTGCCAGCAGCTCAAGTCGCACAGATACGCAGTATTTT. Translated: CASSSSRTDTQYF.

This clonotype was seen a handful of times. Being one base from a much bigger clone, this may be a read error. V is TRBV3-1 and J is TRBJ2-1; D is possibly TRBD2 (5 bases). The CDR3 sequence is 14 residues long. Per germline, CDR1 LGHDT and CDR2 YNNKEL (reference sequence). The CDR3 DNA sequence: TGTGCCAGCAGCCACGGCTATAGCGCGAATGAGCAGCTCTTC. Protein sequence: CASSHGYSANEQLF.

This clonotype was seen at least ten times. This chain connects TRBV27 to TRBJ2-7; the D gene is possibly TRBD2 (7 bases). V dropped 0 bases and J dropped 2 bases, with 11 bases sitting between them. This CDR3 has 15 residues. Germline CDR1 reads MNHEY; CDR2 reads SMNVEV (reference sequence). The chain's CDR3 is CASSLSTGGPYEQYF. CDR3 in DNA: TGTGCCAGCAGTTTATCTACGGGGGGCCCCTACGAGCAGTACTTC.

This clonotype was observed at least ten times. This chain joins TRBV9 and TRBJ2-7; tentatively, D is TRBD1 (7 bases). Germline CDR1 and CDR2: SGDLS and YYNGEE. The CDR3 runs to 13 residues. V was clipped by 4 bases and J by 13 bases, with 21 bases between them. CDR3 in amino acids: CASSPYQGGEYYF. CDR3 nucleotide sequence: TGTGCCAGCAGCCCCTACCAGGGGGGAGAGTACTACTTC.

This clonotype has a handful of counts. Just one base apart from a much larger clone, this may be a read error. The V and J genes are TRBV11-2 and TRBJ2-7; 7 nucleotides agree with TRBD1. This CDR3 is 14 amino acids long. The germline gives CDR1 SGHAT, CDR2 FQNNGV. CDR3 nucleotide sequence: TGTGACAGCAGCGCCAGGGACAGCTCCTACGAGCAGTACTTC. This sequence encodes CDSSARDSSYEQYF.

This clonotype has ten or more counts. The chain recombines TRBV12-3 or TRBV12-4 with TRBJ2-7; 7 nucleotides align to TRBD1. The CDR3 consists of 12 residues. V lost 6 bases to trimming and J lost 6 bases; unmatched junction nucleotides: 5. The CDR3 DNA reads TGTGCCAGCAGCAATGACAGGGTCGAGCAGTACTTC. Protein: CASSNDRVEQYF.

This clonotype was counted many times. This chain joins TRBV2 and TRBJ1-5; D not certain. The ends were cut back, 3 bases at V and 8 bases at J, with 8 bases in the middle. Germline V CDR1 and CDR2: SNHLY, FYNNEI. The CDR3 runs to 12 residues. The CDR3 DNA follows: TGTGCCAGCAGTGATCGATTGGAGCCCCAGCATTTT. Protein product: CASSDRLEPQHF. Filled out from reference TRBV2 and TRBJ1-5, the complete variable domain reads EPEVTQTPSHQVTQMGQEVILRCVPISNHLYFYWYRQILGQKVEFLVSFYNNEISEKSEIFDDQFSVERPDGSNFTLKIRSTKLEDSAMYFCASSDRLEPQHFGDGTRLSIL.

The sample holds a few counts of this clonotype. V and J are TRBV19 and TRBJ2-1; D unresolved. This CDR3 is 14 amino acids long. Trimming left V 1 base short and J 5 bases short, with 9 bases between. Per germline, CDR1 LNHDA and CDR2 SQIVND (reference sequence). CDR3 nucleotide sequence: TGTGCCAGTAGTATAGGCGGACGCCACAATGAGCAGTTCTTC. As protein: CASSIGGRHNEQFF.

This clonotype was detected ten times or more. The rearrangement links TRBV2 to TRBJ2-4; possibly TRBD1 or TRBD2 for D (5 bases each). The CDR3 runs to 14 residues. The V end lost 8 bases, the J end lost 0 bases, and 11 bases lay between the germline ends. Germline CDR1 reads SNHLY; CDR2 reads FYNNEI. The CDR3 sequence is CASRRGVAKNIQYF. CDR3 in DNA: TGTGCCAGCCGGAGAGGGGTAGCCAAAAACATTCAGTACTTC.

At least ten counts were recorded for this clonotype. For the CDR3, the DNA is TGTGCCAGCTTGCCGGTCACTAGCGGAGGCCACTCCGAGCAGTACTTC. It specifies CASLPVTSGGHSEQYF. The rearrangement links TRBV6-1 to TRBJ2-7; 8 bases are shared with TRBD2. There are 16 residues in the CDR3. CDR1 is MNHNS, CDR2 SASEGT, per germline. Germline trimming cut 8 bases from V and 6 bases from J; bases unmatched to any gene: 18.

This clonotype was detected ten times or more. The gene calls are TRBV12-3 or TRBV12-4 and TRBJ2-7, with TRBD1 matching over 7 bases. Germline trimming cut 7 bases from V and 5 bases from J; bases unmatched to any gene: 8. This CDR3 has 13 amino acids. The CDR3 loop is CASKQQGLHEQYF. CDR3 DNA sequence: TGTGCCAGCAAACAACAGGGGCTTCACGAGCAGTACTTC.

The V call is TRBV20-1, the J call TRBJ2-3; TRBD1 matches 12 bases. V gave up 3 bases and J gave up 4 bases; unmatched junction bases: 8. This CDR3 has 16 residues. From germline, CDR1 is DFQATT and CDR2 SNEGSKA (reference sequence). CDR3 sequence: CSARSRDRGLPDTQYF. The CDR3 DNA reads as TGCAGTGCTAGGTCTCGGGACAGGGGGCTTCCAGATACGCAGTATTTT.

The V and J genes are TRBV10-3 and TRBJ2-1; 8 positions agree with TRBD2. In germline, CDR1 is ENHRY, CDR2 SYGVKD. J lost 8 bases, V lost 4 bases, and 4 bases had no gene match. This CDR3 spans 13 amino acids. CDR3 bases: TGTGCCATCAGTGGGCCGGGGGGGTATGAGCAGTTCTTC. This gives the protein CAISGPGGYEQFF.

The V and J genes are TRBV12-3 or TRBV12-4 and TRBJ2-7; 7 nucleotides align to TRBD1. This CDR3 contains 14 residues. Germline trimming cut 3 bases from V and 0 bases from J; bases unmatched to any gene: 2. The CDR3 nucleotides are TGTGCCAGCAGTTTCGGGGACAGCTCCTACGAGCAGTACTTC. As protein: CASSFGDSSYEQYF.

At least ten counts were recorded for this clonotype. The chain links TRBV12-3 or TRBV12-4 to TRBJ2-7; 10 bases map to TRBD1. The CDR3 is 16 amino acids. The junction had 10 bases not matched to a gene; V was cut back by 2 bases and J by 6 bases. In DNA form, the CDR3 reads TGTGCCAGCAGTTTACGGGGACAGGGGACGCCCCGCGAGCAGTACTTC. This codes for CASSLRGQGTPREQYF.

This clonotype was counted many times. The chain has TRBV2 and TRBJ2-7; 11 positions agree with TRBD2. The V and J ends lost 3 bases and 4 bases, in that order; junction bases with no gene match: 5. The germline gives CDR1 SNHLY, CDR2 FYNNEI. This CDR3 spans 15 amino acids. This chain's CDR3 is CASSEGIAGGYEQYF. The CDR3 coding sequence is TGTGCCAGCAGTGAGGGGATAGCGGGAGGGTACGAGCAGTACTTC.

This clonotype showed up just a few times. The chain has TRBV30 and TRBJ2-3; 7 positions match TRBD2. Germline V gives CDR1 GTSNPN, CDR2 SVGIG (reference sequence). This CDR3 comprises 15 residues. The junction had 10 bases not matched to a gene; V was cut back by 2 bases and J by 5 bases. The CDR3 sequence: CAWSMTSSTKDTQYF. In DNA form, the CDR3 reads TGTGCCTGGAGTATGACTAGCTCCACGAAAGATACGCAGTATTTT.

This clonotype was picked up many times. This rearrangement joins TRBV7-9 to TRBJ1-2, with 9 nucleotides matching TRBD1. With 7 bases clipped from V and 5 bases from J, the junction kept 11 bases outside the gene matches. Germline-derived CDR1 and CDR2 are SEHNR and FQNEAQ (reference sequence). The CDR3 has 15 residues. The CDR3 DNA reads TGTGCCAGCAACAAACAGGGGGCTCTCGGGTATGGCTACACCTTC. It translates to CASNKQGALGYGYTF.

At least ten counts were recorded for this clonotype. This chain joins TRBV6-1 and TRBJ2-1; TRBD2 matches at 12 bases. In germline, CDR1 is MNHNS, CDR2 SASEGT. There are 17 residues in the CDR3. J lost 0 bases, V lost 2 bases, and 2 bases had no gene match. CDR3 residues: CASSEPTSGSSYNEQFF. The DNA of the CDR3 is TGTGCCAGCAGTGAACCGACTAGCGGGAGCTCCTACAATGAGCAGTTCTTC.

This clonotype was detected many times. The rearrangement uses TRBV2 and TRBJ2-5; TRBD2 might be the D (6 bases). CDR1 is SNHLY, CDR2 FYNNEI, per germline. V dropped 4 bases and J dropped 3 bases, with 12 bases sitting between them. The CDR3 sequence is 14 residues long. Here the CDR3 DNA reads TGTGCCAGCAGTGTGGGTTCGGGAGAAGAGACCCAGTACTTC. This codes for CASSVGSGEETQYF.

V and J are TRBV27 and TRBJ1-6; no firm D call. The germline V and J ends were trimmed by 5 bases and 8 bases, with 10 bases remaining between them. This CDR3 is 13 amino acids long. Germline CDR1 is MNHEY and CDR2 is SMNVEV (reference sequence). The CDR3 nucleotides read TGTGCCAGCAGTGTTACGCTAGATTCACCCCTCCACTTT. Residues: CASSVTLDSPLHF.

This clonotype was found a few times. The J gene is TRBJ2-1, the V gene TRBV5-1; 14 bases are a match to TRBD2. The CDR3 extends over 17 amino acids. The germline V gene has CDR1 SGHRS and CDR2 YFSETQ. Trimming removed 3 bases from V and 11 bases from J; junction bases left unmatched: 13. The CDR3 bases are TGCGCCAGCAGCTGGCTTACCGGGACTAGCGGGAGTAGTAAGCAGTTCTTC. It encodes CASSWLTGTSGSSKQFF.

A note on this clonotype: A much more abundant neighbour one base away suggests this may be a read error. CDR3 in amino acids: CSARGFTGNTEASF. The CDR3 coding sequence is TGCAGTGCTAGAGGGTTCACCGGGAACACTGAAGCTTCCTTT. This chain uses TRBV20-1 with TRBJ1-1; D call uncertain. This CDR3 is built from 14 residues. The V gene's germline CDR1 is DFQATT and CDR2 SNEGSKA (reference sequence).

Ten or more counts support this clonotype. The genes are TRBV12-3 or TRBV12-4 and TRBJ2-1, with 8 bases matching TRBD2. The CDR3 is 13 residues long. The junction had 0 bases not matched to a gene; V was cut back by 4 bases and J by 4 bases. The CDR3 is CASSSGGYNEQFF. CDR3 DNA sequence: TGTGCCAGCAGTTCGGGAGGGTACAATGAGCAGTTCTTC.